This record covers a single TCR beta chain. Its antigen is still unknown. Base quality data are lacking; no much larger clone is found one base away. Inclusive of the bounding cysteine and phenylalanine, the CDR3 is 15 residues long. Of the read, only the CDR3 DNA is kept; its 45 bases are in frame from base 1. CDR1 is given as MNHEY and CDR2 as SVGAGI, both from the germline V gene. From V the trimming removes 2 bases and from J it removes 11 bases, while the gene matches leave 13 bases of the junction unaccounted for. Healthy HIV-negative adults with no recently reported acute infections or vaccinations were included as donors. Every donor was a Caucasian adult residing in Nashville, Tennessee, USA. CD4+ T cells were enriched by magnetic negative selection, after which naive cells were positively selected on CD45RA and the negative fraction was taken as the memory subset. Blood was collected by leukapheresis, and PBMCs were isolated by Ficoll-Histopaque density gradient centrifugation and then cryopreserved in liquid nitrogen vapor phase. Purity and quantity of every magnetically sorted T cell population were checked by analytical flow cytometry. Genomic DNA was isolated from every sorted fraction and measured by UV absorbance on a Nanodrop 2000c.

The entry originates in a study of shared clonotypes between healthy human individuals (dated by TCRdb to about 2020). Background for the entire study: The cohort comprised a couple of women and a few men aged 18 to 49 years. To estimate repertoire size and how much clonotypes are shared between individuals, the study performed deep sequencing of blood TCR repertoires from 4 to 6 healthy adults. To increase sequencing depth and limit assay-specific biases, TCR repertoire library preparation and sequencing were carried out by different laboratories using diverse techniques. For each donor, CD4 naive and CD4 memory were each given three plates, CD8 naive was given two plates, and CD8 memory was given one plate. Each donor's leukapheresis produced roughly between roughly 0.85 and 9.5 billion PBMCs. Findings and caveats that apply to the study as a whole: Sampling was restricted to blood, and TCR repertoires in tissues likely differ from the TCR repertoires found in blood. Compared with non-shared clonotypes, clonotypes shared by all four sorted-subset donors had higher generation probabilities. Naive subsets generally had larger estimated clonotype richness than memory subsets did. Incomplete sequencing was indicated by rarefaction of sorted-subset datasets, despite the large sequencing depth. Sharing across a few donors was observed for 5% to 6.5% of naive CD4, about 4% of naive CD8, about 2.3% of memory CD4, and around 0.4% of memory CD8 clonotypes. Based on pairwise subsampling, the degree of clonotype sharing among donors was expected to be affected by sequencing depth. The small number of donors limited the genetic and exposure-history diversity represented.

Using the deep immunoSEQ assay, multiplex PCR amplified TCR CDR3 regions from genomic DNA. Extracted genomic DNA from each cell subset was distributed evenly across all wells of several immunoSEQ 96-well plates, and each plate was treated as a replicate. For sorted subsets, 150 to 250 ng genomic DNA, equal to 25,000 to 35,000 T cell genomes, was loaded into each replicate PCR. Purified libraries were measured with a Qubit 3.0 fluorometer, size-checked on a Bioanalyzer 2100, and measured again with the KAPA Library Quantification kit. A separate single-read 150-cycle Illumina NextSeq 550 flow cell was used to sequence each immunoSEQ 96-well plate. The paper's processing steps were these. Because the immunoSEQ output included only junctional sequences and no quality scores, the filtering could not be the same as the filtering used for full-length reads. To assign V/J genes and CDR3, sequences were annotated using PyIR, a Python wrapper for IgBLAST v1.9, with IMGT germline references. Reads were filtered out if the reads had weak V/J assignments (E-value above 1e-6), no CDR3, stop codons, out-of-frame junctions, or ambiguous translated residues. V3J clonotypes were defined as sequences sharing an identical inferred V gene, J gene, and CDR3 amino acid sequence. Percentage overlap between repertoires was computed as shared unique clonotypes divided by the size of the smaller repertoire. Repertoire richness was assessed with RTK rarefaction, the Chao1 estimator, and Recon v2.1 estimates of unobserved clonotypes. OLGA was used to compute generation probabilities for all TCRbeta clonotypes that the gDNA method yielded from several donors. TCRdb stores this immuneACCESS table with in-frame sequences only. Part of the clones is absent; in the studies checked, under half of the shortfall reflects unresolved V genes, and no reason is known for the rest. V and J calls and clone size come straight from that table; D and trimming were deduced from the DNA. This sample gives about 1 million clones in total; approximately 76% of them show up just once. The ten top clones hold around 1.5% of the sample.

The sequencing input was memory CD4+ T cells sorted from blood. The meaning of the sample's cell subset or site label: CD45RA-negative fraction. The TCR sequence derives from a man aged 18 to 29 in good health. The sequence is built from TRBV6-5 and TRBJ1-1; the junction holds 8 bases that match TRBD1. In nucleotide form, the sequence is TGTGCCAGCAGTTACCGCCCCAGGGGGCAGGGGGGGGCTTTCTTT. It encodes CASSYRPRGQGGAFF.